This T cell receptor (beta chain) was sequenced in a study of metastatic and nonmetastatic thyroid tumors. The CDR3 extends over 15 amino acids. CDR1 and CDR2 (germline): SGHDT, YYEEEE. The ends lost 0 bases at V and 8 bases at J; junction bases unmatched: 6. This clone was seen many times. Other DNA sequences in this specimen translate into the identical CDR3. Among the patients, none had received any treatment before thyroid surgery. Using MiXCR, TCRdb reanalyzed the PCR reads. Altogether over 20,000 clones are present, around 20% being singletons, with the ten largest covering 25% to 35%. This rearrangement joins TRBV5-6 to TRBJ2-1, with 9 positions matching TRBD2. This receptor was identified in a female donor with papillary thyroid cancer or a benign thyroid nodule (not recorded which). Some clones in this sample may be carry-over from other donors' samples. Sequencing used blood. CDR3 DNA: TGTGCCAGCAGCTTGGTTTTAGCGGGAGACCATGAGCAGTTCTTC. Translated, it gives CASSLVLAGDHEQFF.